Listed here are 20 T cell receptor beta chains from one sample, sequenced in a study of T cells in Graves' hyperthyroidism and ophthalmopathy. Researchers took RNA transcripts and amplified the TCR beta CDR3 regions from them. When the TCR CDR3 underwent first-round RT-PCR, the HTBI primer set was used. TCRdb ran MiXCR on the multiplex PCR reads and lists one entry per CDR3 protein. Here the sample spans 600,000 to 650,000 distinct CDR3 sequences, about 17% being singletons. The sequenced sample was blood. The origin of the receptors is a woman aged 25 to 39 with Graves' hyperthyroidism.

This clonotype appeared a few times. This chain links TRBV30 with TRBJ2-1; no clear D. CDR3 size: 13 residues. Trimming took 0 bases from V and 9 from J, leaving 12 bases between them. The germline V gene has CDR1 GTSNPN and CDR2 SVGIG (reference sequence). The CDR3 loop is CAWSVRLHAEQFF. The CDR3 DNA follows: TGTGCCTGGAGTGTACGTCTACACGCTGAGCAGTTCTTC.

This clonotype showed up just a few times. This rearrangement joins TRBV7-6 to TRBJ2-1; 7 bases line up with TRBD2. The length of the CDR3 is 15 residues. V dropped 5 bases and J dropped 1; count of bases not matched to a gene: 5. Germline V gene lookup returns CDR1 SGHVS and CDR2 FNYEAQ. CDR3 coding DNA: TGTGCCAGCAGCCGGGAGGCCGGGTCCTACAATGAGCAGTTCTTC. It is translated as CASSREAGSYNEQFF.

This clonotype was seen repeatedly, ten times or more. This chain connects TRBV7-8 to TRBJ2-5, with D hard to call. The CDR3 sequence is 11 residues long. Germline V gene data show CDR1 as SGHVS and CDR2 as FQNEAQ. The V gene lost 8 bases and the J gene lost 5 bases, with 9 bases spanning the gap. The CDR3, as DNA: TGTGCCAGCGTAGGTGGGGAGACCCAGTACTTC. It codes for CASVGGETQYF.

This clonotype has ten or more counts. The V and J genes are TRBV2 and TRBJ2-7; 7 bases match TRBD1. V shed 4 bases and J 1 base; nucleotides not matched to a gene: 7. Per the germline V gene, CDR1 is SNHLY and CDR2 is FYNNEI. There are 15 residues in the CDR3. Here the CDR3 reads CASSGQGVASYEQYF. The CDR3 DNA reads as TGTGCCAGCAGTGGACAGGGTGTGGCGTCCTACGAGCAGTACTTC.

Only a few counts were recorded for this clonotype. CDR3 in amino acids: CNLDRDGQETQYF. In DNA, the CDR3 is TGCAACCTAGACAGGGATGGTCAAGAGACCCAGTACTTC. The chain links TRBV20-1 to TRBJ2-5, with 7 bases fitting TRBD1. The CDR3 extends over 13 amino acids. Germline loops: CDR1 DFQATT, CDR2 SNEGSKA (reference sequence).

This clonotype was observed at least ten times. The V gene is TRBV6-1, the J gene TRBJ2-7; 11 bases agree with TRBD1. V shed 6 bases and J 2 bases; nucleotides not matched to a gene: 6. Germline V CDR1 and CDR2: MNHNS, SASEGT. The CDR3 covers 15 residues. CDR3 protein: CASRPGQGAAYEQYF. CDR3 nucleotide sequence: TGTGCCAGCAGACCTGGACAGGGGGCTGCCTACGAGCAGTACTTC.

This clonotype appeared many times. V usage is TRBV3-1 and J usage is TRBJ1-3; D is unclear. Per the germline V gene, CDR1 is LGHDT and CDR2 is YNNKEL (reference sequence). Trimming cost V 1 base and J 2 bases, with 9 bases left between them. The CDR3 is 15 amino acids. CDR3 coding DNA: TGTGCCAGCAGCCAAGGTACAGCCGCTGGAAACACCATATATTTT. Translated, it gives CASSQGTAAGNTIYF.

This clonotype was observed many times. V is TRBV2 and J is TRBJ1-1; D is perhaps TRBD1 (6 bases). Germline V gene data show CDR1 as SNHLY and CDR2 as FYNNEI. This CDR3 is built from 13 residues. V lost 6 bases and J 3 bases, leaving 11 bases between the germline ends. The CDR3 reads CASRYRDYTEAFF. CDR3 DNA: TGTGCCAGCAGGTACAGGGACTACACTGAAGCTTTCTTT.

V is TRBV18 and J is TRBJ1-5, with D maybe TRBD1 (6 bases). Trimming left V 3 bases short and J 4 bases short, with 10 bases between. Germline CDR1 reads KGHSH; CDR2 reads LQKENI. There are 14 residues in the CDR3. DNA for the CDR3: TGTGCCAGCTCACCCTCAGACAGGAATCAGCCCCAGCATTTT. It specifies CASSPSDRNQPQHF.

CDR3 nucleotide sequence: TGTGCCAGCAGTCCCCCGGGACTAGCGGGAGTGGACTACAATGAGCAGTTCTTC. Translating gives CASSPPGLAGVDYNEQFF. V and J are TRBV6-1 and TRBJ2-1; TRBD2 agrees at 14 bases. J was trimmed by 3 bases and V by 5 bases; bases with no gene match: 9. CDR1 MNHNS and CDR2 SASEGT come from the germline V gene. This CDR3 is 18 amino acids long.

There are many counts of this clonotype. The chain joins TRBV7-9 to TRBJ1-1, with unresolved D. Germline CDR1 reads SEHNR; CDR2 reads FQNEAQ (reference sequence). The CDR3 is 14 amino acids. V was clipped by 2 bases and J by 3 bases, with 10 bases between them. For the CDR3, the DNA is TGTGCCAGCAGCTTATTCCAGGAAGACACTGAAGCTTTCTTT. This translates into CASSLFQEDTEAFF.

This clonotype has a handful of counts. V and J are TRBV6-2 or TRBV6-3 and TRBJ2-5; 7 bases line up with TRBD1. The CDR3 is made up of 15 amino acids. Per the germline V gene, CDR1 is MNHEY and CDR2 is SVGEGT. After removal of 2 bases from V and 5 bases from J, the junction contained 8 bases not matched to a gene. The CDR3 sequence: CASSYLGQPVETQYF. The DNA of the CDR3 is TGTGCCAGCAGTTACCTGGGACAGCCCGTGGAGACCCAGTACTTC.

This clonotype was seen at least ten times. V and J are TRBV30 and TRBJ2-5; 8 nucleotides align to TRBD2. CDR3 length equals 15 residues. Germline CDR1 reads GTSNPN; CDR2 reads SVGIG (reference sequence). The trim removed 0 bases at V and 5 bases at J, leaving 8 bases unmatched. CDR3 region: CAWSVWERGWETQYF. The CDR3, as DNA: TGTGCCTGGAGTGTATGGGAGCGGGGGTGGGAGACCCAGTACTTC.

This clonotype occurred many times. The chain employs TRBV7-2 and TRBJ2-3; 10 nucleotides agree with TRBD2. This CDR3 has 12 amino acids. Germline lookup yields CDR1 SGHTA and CDR2 FQGNSA. The ends lost 4 bases at V and 10 bases at J; junction bases unmatched: 2. The CDR3 DNA is TGTGCCAGCAGCTCCAGCGGGAGGGCGCAGTATTTT. Protein product: CASSSSGRAQYF.

The sample holds many counts of this clonotype. V usage is TRBV28 and J usage is TRBJ2-7; the D is unclear. Germline assignment: CDR1 MDHEN and CDR2 SYDVKM. The CDR3 extends over 13 amino acids. V shed 6 bases and J shed 2 bases, with 11 bases lying between them. The CDR3 coding sequence is TGTGCCAGCAGCCGTGACATGACCTACGAGCAGTACTTC. Translated, it gives CASSRDMTYEQYF.

Of note for this clonotype: A much larger clonotype is one base distant, so this may be a read error. The conserved phenylalanine or tryptophan normally closing the CDR3 is absent here, so this likely arose from a read error. This chain uses TRBV10-3 with TRBJ2-7; D assignment may be TRBD1 or TRBD2 (5 bases each). Germline CDR1 and CDR2: ENHRY and SYGVKD. V was clipped by 6 bases and J by 1 base, with 13 bases between them. The CDR3 contains 14 residues. The CDR3 DNA reads as TGTGCCATCAGGGGGAGCGCAGGGTCCTACGAGCAGTACCTC. As protein: CAIRGSAGSYEQYL.

This clonotype was found many times. V and J are TRBV15 and TRBJ1-2; possible D gene TRBD1, 6 bases. The CDR3 contains 16 residues. Trimming took 1 base from V and 2 from J, leaving 14 bases between them. Germline CDR1 and CDR2: LNHNV and YYDKDF (reference sequence). This chain's CDR3 is CATSRAVGGANYGYTF. Here the CDR3 DNA reads TGTGCCACCAGCAGAGCAGTGGGGGGGGCGAACTATGGCTACACCTTC.

V usage is TRBV7-9 and J usage is TRBJ1-4, with D maybe TRBD1 (5 bases). The V and J ends lost 4 bases and 3 bases respectively, with 15 bases between them. Germline-derived CDR1 and CDR2 are SEHNR and FQNEAQ (reference sequence). This CDR3 has 16 residues. CDR3 nucleotide sequence: TGTGCCAGCAGCTCGCTTGGGGGAGGGGCTAATGAAAAACTGTTTTTT. Translating it yields CASSSLGGGANEKLFF.

This clonotype was seen many times. The chain employs TRBV28 and TRBJ2-7; D unresolved. This CDR3 has 12 amino acids. Trimming left V 6 bases short and J 2 bases short, with 8 bases between. Germline V CDR1 and CDR2: MDHEN, SYDVKM. DNA for the CDR3: TGTGCCAGCAGGGACGAGGCCTACGAGCAGTACTTC. This translates into CASRDEAYEQYF.

This clonotype appeared a few times. It may be a read error: a sequence one base away is much more abundant. The genes are TRBV7-8 and TRBJ2-5, with 10 bases identical to TRBD1. The CDR3 loop spans 16 amino acids. Per the germline V gene, CDR1 is SGHVS and CDR2 is FQNEAQ. Losses at the gene ends were 5 bases for V and 7 bases for J; bases not matched to a gene: 13. The CDR3 here is CASSSRDRGILGTQYF. The CDR3 DNA is TGTGCCAGCAGCAGCCGGGACAGGGGTATCCTCGGGACCCAGTACTTC.